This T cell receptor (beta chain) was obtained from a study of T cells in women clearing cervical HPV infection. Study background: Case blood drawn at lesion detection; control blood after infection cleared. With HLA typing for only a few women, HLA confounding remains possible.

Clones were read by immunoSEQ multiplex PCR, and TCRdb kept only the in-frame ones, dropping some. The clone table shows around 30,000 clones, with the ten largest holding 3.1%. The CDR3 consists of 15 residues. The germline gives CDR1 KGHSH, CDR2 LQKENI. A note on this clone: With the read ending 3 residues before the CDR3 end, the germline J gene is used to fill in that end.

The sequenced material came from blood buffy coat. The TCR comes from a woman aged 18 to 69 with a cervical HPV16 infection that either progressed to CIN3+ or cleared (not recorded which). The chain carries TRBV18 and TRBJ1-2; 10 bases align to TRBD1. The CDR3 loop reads CASSSQGQGIYDYTF. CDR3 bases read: TGTGCCAGCTCATCACAGGGACAGGGGATTTACGAC.